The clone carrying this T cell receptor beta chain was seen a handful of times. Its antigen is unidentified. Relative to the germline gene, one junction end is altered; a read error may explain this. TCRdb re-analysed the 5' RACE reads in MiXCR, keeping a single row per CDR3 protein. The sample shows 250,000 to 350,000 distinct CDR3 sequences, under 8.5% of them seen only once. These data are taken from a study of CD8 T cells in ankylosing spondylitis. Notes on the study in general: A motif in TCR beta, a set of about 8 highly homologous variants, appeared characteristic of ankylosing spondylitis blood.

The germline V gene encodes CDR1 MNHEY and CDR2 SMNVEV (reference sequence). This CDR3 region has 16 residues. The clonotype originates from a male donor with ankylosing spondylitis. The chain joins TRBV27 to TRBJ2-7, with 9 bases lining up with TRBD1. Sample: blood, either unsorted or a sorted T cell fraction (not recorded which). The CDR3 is CASSFRSGQGKMEQYF. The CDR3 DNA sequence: TGTGCCAGCAGTTTTCGGTCGGGACAGGGAAAGATGGAGCAGTATTTC.